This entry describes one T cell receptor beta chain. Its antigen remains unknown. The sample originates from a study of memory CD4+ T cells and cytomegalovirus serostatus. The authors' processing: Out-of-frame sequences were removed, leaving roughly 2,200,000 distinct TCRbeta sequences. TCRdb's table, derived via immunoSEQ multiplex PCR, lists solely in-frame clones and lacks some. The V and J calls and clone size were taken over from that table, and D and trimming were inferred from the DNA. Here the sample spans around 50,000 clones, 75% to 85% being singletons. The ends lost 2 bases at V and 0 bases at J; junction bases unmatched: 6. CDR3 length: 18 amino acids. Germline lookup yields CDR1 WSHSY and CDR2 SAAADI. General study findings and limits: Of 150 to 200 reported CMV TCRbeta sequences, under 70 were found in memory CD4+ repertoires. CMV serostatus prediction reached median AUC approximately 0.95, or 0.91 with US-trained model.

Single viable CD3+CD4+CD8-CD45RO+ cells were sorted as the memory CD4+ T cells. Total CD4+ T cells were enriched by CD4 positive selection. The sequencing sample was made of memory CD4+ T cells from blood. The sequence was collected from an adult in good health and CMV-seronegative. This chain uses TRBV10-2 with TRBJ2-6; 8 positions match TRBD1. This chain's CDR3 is CASSEKSGGGSGANVLTF. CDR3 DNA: TGCGCCAGCAGTGAGAAGTCAGGGGGCGGCTCTGGGGCCAACGTCCTGACTTTC.